The following is a T cell receptor beta chain sequence with its context. Its target is unknown. This specimen belongs to a study of cytomegalovirus exposure and HLA in healthy donors. Between the trimmed V and J ends, which lost 4 bases and 0 bases, there was a span of 10 bases. This CDR3 is built from 14 residues. Per germline, CDR1 WSHSY and CDR2 SAAADI. Study findings and constraints: For most TCR sequences rarity was the rule, although some public TCRs occurred in many donors. TRBV6-2, TRBV6-3 and other indistinguishable V segments were excluded. When analyzed later, a missense DCLRE1C variant was found to be linked to TCR beta V- and J-gene trimming.

The PCR made use of 60 Vbeta and 13 Jbeta primers. The protocol was immunoSEQ multiplex PCR, while the TCRdb copy is restricted to in-frame clones and leaves out a portion. The sample contains around 150,000 clones, around 80% of which appear only once. Input material: PBMCs. The clonotype comes from a woman aged 40 to 49 in good health and CMV-seronegative. This rearrangement joins TRBV10-2 to TRBJ2-7; D possibly corresponds to TRBD2 (6 bases). The CDR3 loop is CASSGSGSSYEQYF. CDR3 DNA: TGCGCCAGCAGTGGGTCCGGGAGCTCCTACGAGCAGTACTTC.